These 20 T cell receptor beta chains share one sample of origin, sequenced in a study of blood T cell repertoires in COVID-19. Repertoires were generated with immunoSEQ multiplex PCR, while TCRdb's copy carries only in-frame clones and drops some. Of about 100,000 clones detected, over 65% appear once; the ten largest clones hold around a quarter. Sequenced material: peripheral blood. Receptors were obtained from a man aged 55 to 70 with acute or convalescent COVID-19.

In DNA form, the CDR3 reads TGCGCCAGCAGTGGGTCCAGCTACGAGCAGTACTTC. Its translation: CASSGSSYEQYF. V and J are TRBV10-2 and TRBJ2-7, with unresolved D. Trimming stripped 4 bases from V and 3 bases from J, with 7 bases between. Germline V lookup: CDR1 WSHSY, CDR2 SAAADI. The CDR3 totals 12 residues.

V and J are TRBV25-1 and TRBJ2-3, with TRBD2 as a possible D gene (5 bases). The CDR3 is 18 residues long. V lost 2 bases, J lost 0 bases, and 18 bases lay in between. Germline V gene sequence: CDR1 MGHDK, CDR2 SYGVNS. The CDR3 coding sequence is TGTGCCAGCAGTGAAGGGCGGAGGCTCAGACTTAGCACAGATACGCAGTATTTT. Translated: CASSEGRRLRLSTDTQYF.

DNA for the CDR3: TGTGCCAGCAGCTTGGGACAGGGGGTGGGGTTCGAAGCCCAGCATTTT. This translates into CASSLGQGVGFEAQHF. The V and J genes are TRBV5-8 and TRBJ1-5; 9 bases align to TRBD1. The CDR3 is 16 residues long. Germline V gene sequence: CDR1 SGHTS, CDR2 YDEGEE. With V trimmed by 0 bases and J by 11 bases, 12 bases remained unmatched.

The gene calls are TRBV6-2 or TRBV6-3 and TRBJ1-1, with a weak D call TRBD1 (6 bases). Germline lookup yields CDR1 MNHEY and CDR2 SVGEGT. Trimming left V 5 bases short and J 7 bases short, with 17 bases between. The CDR3 runs to 14 residues. The CDR3 region has the DNA TGTGCCAGCAGTCATGGACAGCGATCCCTTGAAGCTTTCTTT. Protein: CASSHGQRSLEAFF.

The chain uses TRBV15 and TRBJ2-7; 9 bases are shared with TRBD2. The CDR3 is made up of 16 amino acids. Germline loops: CDR1 LNHNV, CDR2 YYDKDF (reference sequence). V was pared by 4 bases and J by 5 bases, with 12 bases of the junction left unmatched. The DNA of the CDR3 is TGTGCCACCAGCACGGCGACTAGCGGAGTTCCCCACGAGCAGTACTTC. Protein sequence: CATSTATSGVPHEQYF.

The V call is TRBV24-1, the J call TRBJ1-5; no firm D call. The V gene lost 4 bases and the J gene lost 12 bases, with 12 bases spanning the gap. Germline V gene data show CDR1 as KGHDR and CDR2 as SFDVKD. CDR3 size: 12 residues. The DNA for the CDR3 is TGTGCCACCAGTGACCGGAGGGCCGTCCAGCATTTT. Translated, it gives CATSDRRAVQHF.

The rearrangement joins TRBV20-1 to TRBJ1-5; the D is unclear. The CDR3 spans 13 residues. V lost 3 bases to trimming and J lost 6 bases, with 12 bases between them. In germline, CDR1 is DFQATT, CDR2 SNEGSKA (reference sequence). DNA of the CDR3: TGCAGTGCTAGTGCGGGAAGCGGTCAGCCCCAGCATTTT. It translates to CSASAGSGQPQHF.

This chain uses TRBV13 with TRBJ1-1; D ambiguous. The CDR3 covers 15 residues. V lost 5 bases, J lost 4 bases, and 17 bases lay in between. The germline V gene has CDR1 PRHDT and CDR2 FYEKMQ (reference sequence). The CDR3 nucleotides read TGTGCCAGCAGCCAGACCGCAGCGGGCCGCACTGAAGCTTTCTTT. Its protein is CASSQTAAGRTEAFF.

The chain employs TRBV29-1 and TRBJ1-1; D not certain. The CDR3 contains 13 residues. V gave up 6 bases and J gave up 3 bases, with 14 bases separating them. CDR1 and CDR2 (germline): SQVTM, ANQGSEA. The CDR3 here is CSVQLGRDTEAFF. The CDR3 DNA reads as TGCAGCGTCCAACTGGGGAGGGACACTGAAGCTTTCTTT.

V gene TRBV5-1 combines with J gene TRBJ2-3, with D possibly being TRBD1 (6 bases). V lost 1 base and J 4 bases, leaving 10 bases between the germline ends. CDR3 length equals 14 residues. Germline V gene lookup returns CDR1 SGHRS and CDR2 YFSETQ. Here the CDR3 reads CASSLKSGADTQYF. The CDR3 coding sequence is TGCGCCAGCAGCTTGAAGTCAGGGGCAGATACGCAGTATTTT.

V usage is TRBV15 and J usage is TRBJ2-7; 7 nucleotides align to TRBD1. The CDR3 is 15 amino acids. The V segment lost 0 bases and the J segment 4 bases; nucleotides outside the gene matches: 6. CDR1 is LNHNV, CDR2 YYDKDF, per germline (reference sequence). The CDR3 loop reads CATSRDPRQGYEQYF. CDR3 bases: TGTGCCACCAGCAGAGATCCCCGACAGGGTTACGAGCAGTACTTC.

The chain links TRBV7-6 to TRBJ2-1, with 9 bases identical to TRBD2. The CDR3 is 16 residues long. Germline CDR1 SGHVS, CDR2 FNYEAQ. With 1 base clipped from V and 5 bases from J, the junction kept 6 bases outside the gene matches. CDR3 loop: CASSLVRTSVNNEQFF. As DNA, the CDR3 is TGTGCCAGCAGCTTAGTAAGGACTAGCGTCAACAATGAGCAGTTCTTC.

The V gene is TRBV5-4, the J gene TRBJ1-4, with D perhaps TRBD1 (6 bases). Between the trimmed V and J ends, which lost 3 bases and 8 bases, there was a span of 17 bases. CDR1 and CDR2 (germline): SGHNT, YYREEE (reference sequence). This CDR3 is built from 15 residues. CDR3 amino acids: CASSSNREGGEKLFF. CDR3 DNA sequence: TGTGCCAGCAGCTCTAACAGGGAAGGAGGAGAAAAACTGTTTTTT.

V usage is TRBV28 and J usage is TRBJ2-5; TRBD2 might be the D (5 bases). Germline V CDR1 and CDR2: MDHEN, SYDVKM. The CDR3 contains 15 residues. Between the trimmed V and J ends, which lost 1 base and 1 base, there was a span of 10 bases. CDR3 region: CASSLFAGLQETQYF. For the CDR3, the DNA is TGTGCCAGCAGTTTATTTGCGGGCCTCCAAGAGACCCAGTACTTC.

The chain recombines TRBV30 with TRBJ2-1; 10 bases map to TRBD2. The CDR3 is 14 residues long. V shed 7 bases, J shed 2 bases, and the junction held 5 bases outside the gene matches. The germline CDR1 and CDR2 sequences are GTSNPN and SVGIG (reference sequence). CDR3 residues: CASKREGTYNEQFF. The CDR3 bases are TGTGCCTCCAAGCGGGAGGGAACCTACAATGAGCAGTTCTTC.

The chain combines TRBV24-1 with TRBJ2-5; D unresolved. This CDR3 has 14 residues. V lost 0 bases and J 5 bases, leaving 9 bases between the germline ends. Germline loops: CDR1 KGHDR, CDR2 SFDVKD. CDR3 sequence (DNA): TGTGCCACCAGTGATTTGCCTGTCTCGGAGACCCAGTACTTC. It encodes CATSDLPVSETQYF.

The rearrangement links TRBV18 to TRBJ2-2; D is possibly TRBD1 (5 bases). The V end lost 3 bases, the J end lost 5 bases, and 22 bases lay between the germline ends. The CDR3 has 18 residues. Germline CDR1 KGHSH, CDR2 LQKENI. CDR3 coding DNA: TGTGCCAGCTCACCCAGGGTTAATACCATCGGTACGACCGGGGAGCTGTTTTTT. It specifies CASSPRVNTIGTTGELFF.

The chain carries TRBV4-1 and TRBJ1-2; tentative D call: TRBD1 (6 bases). The CDR3 extends over 16 amino acids. Trimming removed 4 bases from V and 0 bases from J, with 15 bases in between. The V gene's germline CDR1 is MGHRA and CDR2 YSYEKL. In nucleotides, the CDR3 is TGCGCCAGCAGCCCATCCCCTGGACAGTCTAACTATGGCTACACCTTC. Translating gives CASSPSPGQSNYGYTF.

The chain links TRBV11-2 to TRBJ1-3; a weak D match, TRBD1 (5 bases). The germline V and J ends were trimmed by 2 bases and 0 bases, with 17 bases remaining between them. This CDR3 is 18 amino acids long. Per the germline V gene, CDR1 is SGHAT and CDR2 is FQNNGV. CDR3 residues: CASSLPSTAHSSGNTIYF. CDR3 in DNA: TGTGCCAGCAGCTTACCCTCGACAGCCCATAGCTCTGGAAACACCATATATTTT.

The rearrangement links TRBV7-9 to TRBJ1-5; a weak D match, TRBD1 (5 bases). Germline CDR1 and CDR2: SEHNR and FQNEAQ (reference sequence). With 5 bases removed from V and 4 bases from J, the gap between germline ends came to 15 bases. The CDR3 covers 15 residues. CDR3 protein: CASSQEGGGNQPQHF. Written as DNA, the CDR3 is TGTGCCAGCAGCCAGGAGGGTGGGGGGAATCAGCCCCAGCATTTT.